What follows is one T cell receptor (beta chain) and its context. The antigen remains undetermined. Time point denoted: week 35, safety follow-up. A single vaccine dose contained 300 ug of mutant IDH1 20-mer peptide, and topical imiquimod was used with it. Sequenced by immunoSEQ multiplex PCR; TCRdb stores in-frame clones only, minus some. The sample records around 70,000 clones, around 87% being singletons. This CDR3 has 14 amino acids. Germline V lookup: CDR1 MNHNS, CDR2 SASEGT. V was clipped by 6 bases and J by 6 bases; unmatched bases: 9. The sample belongs to a study of a mutant IDH1 vaccine in newly diagnosed glioma. Study as a whole: Radiotherapy, temozolomide, or both had been given previously, and both were given to most.

This clonotype was sampled from a man in his thirties or forties with glioma. The source material was PBMCs, sampled from a glioma patient whose treatment included an IDH1 peptide vaccine. This chain uses TRBV6-1 with TRBJ2-3; 7 nucleotides match TRBD1. The CDR3 spells CASSLEGGWDTQYF. The CDR3, as DNA: TGTGCCAGCAGCCTCGAAGGGGGCTGGGATACGCAGTATTTT.